The 28 T cell receptor beta chains reported below all come from one sample, sequenced in a study of post-analysis software for immune sequencing data. Points from the study as a whole: Among 5 or 6 TRBV segments more frequent in patients than controls were TRBV5-6, TRBV5-1 and TRBV20-1.

Their cognate antigens are unknown. Unique molecular identifiers were carried by the TCR beta cDNA libraries. TCRdb fed the PCR reads into MiXCR, producing one record per CDR3 protein. The sample records around 200,000 distinct CDR3 sequences, about 30% being singletons. Sequenced input: blood. These receptors were taken from a girl younger than 18 with multiple sclerosis.

Many counts were recorded for this clonotype. The chain is built from TRBV20-1 and TRBJ2-7; D not resolved. The V gene lost 4 bases and the J gene lost 4 bases, with 11 bases spanning the gap. This CDR3 spans 12 amino acids. Per the germline V gene, CDR1 is DFQATT and CDR2 is SNEGSKA (reference sequence). CDR3 sequence: CSANPTLYEQYF. The CDR3 DNA reads as TGCAGTGCTAATCCAACGCTTTACGAGCAGTACTTC.

The chain carries TRBV13 and TRBJ2-1; 16 nucleotides match TRBD2. V shed 1 base and J 9 bases; nucleotides not matched to a gene: 3. The CDR3 is made up of 16 amino acids. Germline lookup yields CDR1 PRHDT and CDR2 FYEKMQ (reference sequence). The CDR3 is CASSLEGLAGGPEQFF. CDR3 nucleotide sequence: TGTGCCAGCAGCTTAGAGGGACTAGCGGGAGGGCCTGAGCAGTTCTTC.

Details on this clonotype: An end of the junction differs from the germline gene, which may be a read error. The chain combines TRBV11-1 with TRBJ2-2; 7 nucleotides agree with TRBD2. CDR1 SGHAT and CDR2 FQDESV come from the germline V gene (reference sequence). CDR3 length equals 13 residues. CDR3 sequence reads: CAGRQRGYGELFF. Here the CDR3 DNA reads TGTGCCGGCAGACAGCGGGGCTACGGGGAGCTGTTTTTT. Based on the CDR3 plus reference TRBV11-1 and TRBJ2-2, the full variable domain is EAEVAQSPRYKITEKSQAVAFWCDPISGHATLYWYRQILGQGPELLVQFQDESVVDDSQLPKDRFSAERLKGVDSTLKIQPAELGDSAMYLCAGRQRGYGELFFGEGSRLTVL.

This clonotype was recorded many times. V is TRBV5-1 and J is TRBJ1-6; a weak D match, TRBD1 (6 bases). Trimming left V 0 bases short and J 5 bases short, with 6 bases between. CDR3 length equals 14 residues. The V gene's germline CDR1 is SGHRS and CDR2 YFSETQ. The CDR3, as DNA: TGCGCCAGCAGCTTGGGACAGGATAATTCACCCCTCCACTTT. Its protein is CASSLGQDNSPLHF.

This clonotype came up a few times. V is TRBV5-1 and J is TRBJ1-1; no firm D call. The CDR3 is 13 residues long. Germline V gene data show CDR1 as SGHRS and CDR2 as YFSETQ. The V gene lost 0 bases and the J gene lost 8 bases, with 11 bases spanning the gap. This CDR3 is CASSLVSWEEAFF. The CDR3 coding sequence is TGCGCCAGCAGCTTGGTATCTTGGGAAGAAGCTTTCTTT.

This chain connects TRBV7-2 to TRBJ2-7; D is perhaps TRBD1 (6 bases). Germline V gene lookup returns CDR1 SGHTA and CDR2 FQGNSA. CDR3 length: 13 amino acids. The V end lost 5 bases, the J end lost 6 bases, and 14 bases lay between the germline ends. The DNA of the CDR3 is TGTGCCAGCAGCATCCCCGGACAGTTCGAGCAGTACTTC. Protein: CASSIPGQFEQYF.

This clonotype was counted a single time. A clone one base away is much larger, so this may be a read error. The chain joins TRBV6-5 to TRBJ2-1, with D unclear. This CDR3 comprises 16 residues. CDR1 and CDR2 from the germline V gene are MNHEY and SVGAGI. CDR3 residues: CASSYASLNSYNEPFF. The CDR3 bases are TGTGCCAGCAGTTACGCCTCGCTGAACTCCTACAATGAGCCGTTCTTC.

With respect to this clonotype: This may arise from a read error, as a much more abundant clone is one base away. The chain combines TRBV7-2 with TRBJ2-5; D unclear. Looked up from germline, CDR1 is SGHTA and CDR2 is FQGNSA. The CDR3 consists of 13 residues. CDR3 in DNA: TGTGCCAGCAACTTCATGTACCAAGAGACCCAGGACTTC. As protein: CASNFMYQETQDF.

The chain is built from TRBV7-2 and TRBJ1-2, with a weak D call TRBD1 (5 bases). This CDR3 has 16 residues. Looked up from germline, CDR1 is SGHTA and CDR2 is FQGNSA. The V and J ends lost 4 bases and 0 bases respectively, with 15 bases between them. As DNA, the CDR3 is TGTGCCAGCAGCTCCGGCAGGGAGAGGGCTAACTATGGCTACACCTTC. This codes for CASSSGRERANYGYTF.

Only a few counts were recorded for this clonotype. This chain joins TRBV19 and TRBJ1-5, with D perhaps TRBD1 (6 bases). V dropped 7 bases and J dropped 3 bases, with 10 bases sitting between them. Germline lookup yields CDR1 LNHDA and CDR2 SQIVND (reference sequence). The CDR3 spans 13 residues. Written as DNA, the CDR3 is TGTGCCAGTACACAGGGATTCAATCAGCCCCAGCATTTT. This sequence encodes CASTQGFNQPQHF.

There are a few counts of this clonotype. This chain connects TRBV2 to TRBJ2-7; D ambiguous. Trimming removed 8 bases from V and 4 bases from J, with 9 bases in between. This CDR3 has 11 residues. CDR1 is SNHLY, CDR2 FYNNEI, per germline. CDR3 amino acids: CASGATYEQYF. DNA of the CDR3: TGTGCCAGCGGCGCCACTTACGAGCAGTACTTC.

The J gene is TRBJ2-4, the V gene TRBV20-1, with 7 bases identical to TRBD2. The J call is doubtful: the DNA matches TRBJ2-7 better. The CDR3 extends over 12 amino acids. Germline lookup yields CDR1 DFQATT and CDR2 SNEGSKA (reference sequence). DNA for the CDR3: TGCAGTGCTGGCGGGAGTACCTACGAGCAGTACTTC. This encodes CSAGGSTYEQYF.

This clonotype was seen repeatedly, ten times or more. The chain has TRBV29-1 and TRBJ2-1; 9 nucleotides match TRBD1. Looked up from germline, CDR1 is SQVTM and CDR2 is ANQGSEA. Losses at the gene ends were 7 bases for V and 0 bases for J; bases not matched to a gene: 4. The CDR3 is made up of 14 amino acids. CDR3 loop: CSGRTGASYNEQFF. The DNA for the CDR3 is TGCAGCGGCCGGACAGGGGCCTCCTACAATGAGCAGTTCTTC.

This clonotype was observed many times. The V and J genes are TRBV11-2 and TRBJ2-7; 10 bases fit TRBD1. The V segment lost 0 bases and the J segment 0 bases; nucleotides outside the gene matches: 2. The CDR3 extends over 16 amino acids. Per germline, CDR1 SGHAT and CDR2 FQNNGV. Here the CDR3 DNA reads TGTGCCAGCAGCTTAGAGGGGACAGGGGCCTCCTACGAGCAGTACTTC. Its translation is CASSLEGTGASYEQYF.

This clonotype was seen more than once but under ten times. The V gene is TRBV6-2 or TRBV6-3, the J gene TRBJ1-1, with D perhaps TRBD1 (6 bases). With 2 bases removed from V and 5 bases from J, the gap between germline ends came to 15 bases. Germline V lookup: CDR1 MNHEY, CDR2 SVGEGT. CDR3 length: 15 amino acids. CDR3 DNA: TGTGCCAGCAGTTACCTGGGGCAGGGGCGAACTGAAGCTTTCTTT. As protein: CASSYLGQGRTEAFF.

The CDR3: CASSQATGSLRGYEQYF. The CDR3 DNA reads as TGTGCCAGCAGCCAAGCGACAGGATCCCTAAGGGGCTACGAGCAGTACTTC. This chain connects TRBV12-3 or TRBV12-4 to TRBJ2-7, with a tentative D call TRBD1 (6 bases). This CDR3 region has 17 residues. The V and J ends lost 6 bases and 3 bases respectively, with 24 bases between them.

The chain combines TRBV20-1 with TRBJ1-1; the D is unclear. Germline V gene data show CDR1 as DFQATT and CDR2 as SNEGSKA (reference sequence). This CDR3 contains 12 residues. CDR3: CTLAARDTEAFF. CDR3 in DNA: TGCACATTAGCAGCCCGGGACACTGAAGCTTTCTTT.

In its sample, this clonotype was seen a few times. This chain joins TRBV7-2 and TRBJ2-1; 8 bases are shared with TRBD2. CDR1 and CDR2 from the germline V gene are SGHTA and FQGNSA. J was trimmed by 7 bases and V by 1 base; bases with no gene match: 12. There are 17 residues in the CDR3. The CDR3 protein is CASSLGSGTRGLNEQFF. The CDR3 DNA sequence: TGTGCCAGCAGCTTAGGTTCAGGGACTAGAGGTTTGAATGAGCAGTTCTTC.

This clonotype was seen a handful of times. V usage is TRBV2 and J usage is TRBJ2-4, with D perhaps TRBD1 (6 bases). Germline CDR1 SNHLY, CDR2 FYNNEI. The CDR3 sequence is 14 residues long. V lost 4 bases, J lost 1 base, and 8 bases lay in between. DNA of the CDR3: TGTGCCAGCAGTGGCACAGGGGCCAAAAACATTCAGTACTTC. It is translated as CASSGTGAKNIQYF.

Only one count was recorded for this clonotype. This is likely a read error, given that the CDR3 carries no conserved phenylalanine or tryptophan at its end. This chain joins TRBV20-1 and TRBJ2-3; 7 positions agree with TRBD2. CDR1 DFQATT and CDR2 SNEGSKA come from the germline V gene (reference sequence). The CDR3 length is 14 residues. With 1 base clipped from V and 3 bases from J, the junction kept 4 bases outside the gene matches. The DNA for the CDR3 is TGCAGTGCTAGAGTTAGGGAGGGGACAGATACGCAGTATTCT. It specifies CSARVREGTDTQYS.

The J gene is TRBJ2-3, the V gene TRBV20-1; TRBD2 agrees at 9 bases. The CDR3 contains 15 residues. V shed 5 bases and J 3 bases; nucleotides not matched to a gene: 9. The germline V gene has CDR1 DFQATT and CDR2 SNEGSKA (reference sequence). As DNA, the CDR3 is TGCAGTGCTGATGCCGGGACTAGCAGAACAGATACGCAGTATTTT. Its translation is CSADAGTSRTDTQYF.

This clonotype was counted ten times or more. The chain carries TRBV29-1 and TRBJ1-1, with D perhaps matching TRBD1 (6 bases). The CDR3 is 14 residues long. CDR1 SQVTM and CDR2 ANQGSEA come from the germline V gene. V was clipped by 5 bases and J by 1 base, with 14 bases between them. CDR3 nucleotides: TGCAGCGTTTCTCAGGGGCGGAGGAACACTGAAGCTTTCTTT. Residues: CSVSQGRRNTEAFF.

This clonotype has at least ten counts. The V gene is TRBV5-6, the J gene TRBJ2-7; a possible D gene is TRBD1 (5 bases). Germline V lookup: CDR1 SGHDT, CDR2 YYEEEE. This CDR3 has 14 amino acids. V lost 6 bases and J lost 1, with 14 bases in between. This CDR3 reads CASTPATVSYEQYF. The CDR3 region has the DNA TGTGCCAGCACCCCGGCGACAGTGTCCTACGAGCAGTACTTC. Filled out from reference TRBV5-6 and TRBJ2-7, the complete variable domain reads DAGVTQSPTHLIKTRGQQVTLRCSPKSGHDTVSWYQQALGQGPQFIFQYYEEEERQRGNFPDRFSGHQFPNYSSELNVNALLLGDSALYLCASTPATVSYEQYFGPGTRLTVT.

A few counts support this clonotype. The V call is TRBV2, the J call TRBJ2-1; 12 bases agree with TRBD2. The CDR3 contains 16 residues. V was pared by 2 bases and J by 15 bases, with 14 bases of the junction left unmatched. CDR1 and CDR2 (germline): SNHLY, FYNNEI. In DNA form, the CDR3 reads TGTGCCAGCAGTGAATTCCTTACTAGCGGGGGGCAAAACAGGTTCTTC. Its translation: CASSEFLTSGGQNRFF.

In this sample, this clonotype turned up many times. This chain uses TRBV10-3 with TRBJ1-1; D perhaps matches TRBD1 (5 bases). The CDR3 runs 13 residues. V shed 8 bases and J shed 6 bases, with 16 bases lying between them. The germline CDR1 and CDR2 sequences are ENHRY and SYGVKD. This CDR3 reads CAIRDPTGAEAFF. The CDR3 DNA follows: TGTGCCATCCGCGATCCTACAGGCGCTGAAGCTTTCTTT.

This clonotype showed up many times. The chain recombines TRBV14 with TRBJ2-5, with TRBD1 identical over 10 bases. Matching the DNA end better, TRBJ2-7 makes the J call doubtful. CDR1 is SGHDN and CDR2 is FVKESK in the germline V gene. The CDR3 extends over 14 amino acids. The CDR3 loop is CASSKGQGYHEQYF. CDR3 DNA sequence: TGTGCCAGCTCCAAGGGACAGGGGTACCACGAGCAGTACTTC.

The sample holds a few counts of this clonotype. The rearrangement uses TRBV5-1 and TRBJ2-7, with D possibly TRBD1 on 6 matching bases. Germline V lookup: CDR1 SGHRS, CDR2 YFSETQ. The CDR3 covers 16 residues. V was clipped by 1 base and J by 3 bases, with 17 bases between them. In nucleotides, the CDR3 is TGCGCCAGCAGCTTGAGTGTGGGGGCCCCACTCTACGAGCAGTACTTC. Amino acid sequence: CASSLSVGAPLYEQYF.

Comments on this clonotype: Being one base from a much bigger clone, this may be a read error. The chain employs TRBV29-1 and TRBJ1-4; a weak D match, TRBD1 (6 bases). CDR3 size: 13 residues. Germline V gene lookup returns CDR1 SQVTM and CDR2 ANQGSEA. V was clipped by 7 bases and J by 7 bases, with 16 bases between them. The CDR3 sequence is CSASSQGSEKLFF. The CDR3 nucleotides read TGCAGCGCGTCATCACAGGGCAGTGAAAAACTGTTTTTT.